Listed below are T cell receptor beta chains from one sample, sequenced in a study of T cells after posttransplantation cyclophosphamide. Measured with immunoSEQ multiplex PCR; TCRdb has only the in-frame clones, and not every one. The data hold some 10,000 clones, with around nine tenths observed a single time. Sequenced material: CD4+ T cells sorted from PBMCs, taken after allogeneic stem cell transplant with posttransplant cyclophosphamide. The receptors were sampled from a young adult male patient who received an allogeneic stem cell transplant from a related donor, was CMV-positive, and had acute GVHD only. The graft donor may account for some of the T cells. Each CDR3 is given with its conserved first and last residue. The D gene is left open where the match is weak. Size tells how often a clone was seen (once, few, many) or the class of an expanded clone, and some rows leave it out.

J gene	D gene	V gene	clone size	CDR3 DNA	CDR3 protein
TRBJ1-6	-	TRBV4-3	-	TGCGCCAGCAGCCAAGTCGGCAGGGGATCACCCCTCCACTTT	CASSQVGRGSPLHF
TRBJ1-1	-	TRBV7-9	-	TGTGCCAGCAGCTTAGTACAGGGCAGCACTGAAGCTTTCTTT	CASSLVQGSTEAFF
TRBJ2-1	-	TRBV5-3	once	TGTGCCAGAAGCCTAATAAGGGGTGAAGTCTTGGCAACTACCTACAATGAGCAGTTCTTC	CARSLIRGEVLATTYNEQFF
TRBJ1-5	TRBD1	TRBV7-2	-	TGTGCCAGCAGCTGGGACAGATCCAATCAGCCCCAGCATTTT	CASSWDRSNQPQHF
TRBJ1-1	-	TRBV28	once	TGTGCCAGCAGTTTGGGGCCGTTGAACACTGAAGCTTTCTTT	CASSLGPLNTEAFF
TRBJ1-5	TRBD1	TRBV19	-	TGTGCCAGTAGACGTGGAGGACAGGGGGTCCAGCCCCAGCATTTT	CASRRGGQGVQPQHF
TRBJ2-3	-	TRBV4-2	-	TGTGCCAGTCTTCCTACAGGTGCAACGGACACAGATACGCAGTATTTT	CASLPTGATDTDTQYF
TRBJ1-3	-	TRBV5-6	-	TGTGCCAGCAGCTTGGTTGGCGGTGACTACTCTGGAAACACCATATATTTT	CASSLVGGDYSGNTIYF
TRBJ1-5	-	TRBV23-1	-	TGCGCCAGCAGTCAATGTGCCGGGATCGATCAGCCCCAGCATTTT	CASSQCAGIDQPQHF
TRBJ1-5	TRBD1	TRBV2	-	TGTGCCAGCAATGACAGGGGCGGCAATCAGCCCCAGCATTTT	CASNDRGGNQPQHF
TRBJ2-7	-	TRBV10-3	once	TGTGCCATCGGACAGACTCCCTCCTACGAGCAGTACTTC	CAIGQTPSYEQYF
TRBJ1-1	-	TRBV9	-	TGTGCCAGCAGCGTAGGATCACAGGGGAACACTGAAGCTTTCTTT	CASSVGSQGNTEAFF
TRBJ1-6	-	TRBV21-1	-	TGTGCCAGCAGCCTCCCCGCGGCGGGGTTGGATTCACCCCTCCACTTT	CASSLPAAGLDSPLHF
TRBJ2-2	TRBD2	TRBV4-3	-	TGCGCCAGCAGCCAAGTGGGTAGCGGGGCTACCGGGGAGCTGTTTTTT	CASSQVGSGATGELFF
TRBJ1-5	-	TRBV9	-	TGTGCCAGCAGCGAGGGAGGGAGAGATCAGCCCCAGCATTTT	CASSEGGRDQPQHF
TRBJ2-7	-	TRBV6-5	-	TGTGCCAGCAGTTACGTCCGAGGGGGCTACGAGCAGTACTTC	CASSYVRGGYEQYF
TRBJ2-3	-	TRBV4-1	-	TGCGCCAGCAACCCGGGATCTAGCACAGATACGCAGTATTTT	CASNPGSSTDTQYF
TRBJ1-2	-	TRBV5-1	-	TGCGCCAGCAGCTTGTCGGCAGGCTCTAACTATGGCTACACCTTC	CASSLSAGSNYGYTF
TRBJ1-1	-	TRBV29-1	-	TGCAGCGTTGAAGACAGGCGGGGAGTCACTGAAGCTTTCTTT	CSVEDRRGVTEAFF
TRBJ1-2	TRBD1	TRBV27	-	TGTGCCAGCAGTTTAACAGGGGGGAACTATGGCTACACCTTC	CASSLTGGNYGYTF
TRBJ2-1	TRBD2	TRBV5-1	-	TGCGCCAGCAGCTCAGCGGGGAATGAGCAGTTCTTC	CASSSAGNEQFF
TRBJ2-3	-	TRBV7-2	once	TGTGCCAGCAGCTTAGCGTCCCTAGTAGATACGCAGTATTTT	CASSLASLVDTQYF
TRBJ1-5	-	TRBV28	-	TGTGCCAGCAGTTCGGGGCAGGGGAGCAATCAGCCCCAGCATTTT	CASSSGQGSNQPQHF
TRBJ2-5	TRBD2	TRBV7-3	-	TGTGCCAGCAGCCGGACTAGCGGGGGATGGGGGACCCAGTACTTC	CASSRTSGGWGTQYF
TRBJ2-3	-	TRBV6-1	-	TGTGCCAGCAGCCCAACTAGACCCGATACGCAGTATTTT	CASSPTRPDTQYF
TRBJ1-2	TRBD1	TRBV5-1	once	TGCGCCAACAGCTTTTCCTCGGACAGGGCGTGGCCTGGCTACACCTTC	CANSFSSDRAWPGYTF
TRBJ2-2	TRBD1	TRBV23-1	-	TGCGCCAGCAGTCAACCCCACAGGGGACAGGGGGCCACCGGGGAGCTGTTTTTT	CASSQPHRGQGATGELFF
TRBJ2-2	TRBD2	TRBV5-1	-	TGCGCCAGCAGCTTTAGCGGGGGGAACACCGGGGAGCTGTTTTTT	CASSFSGGNTGELFF
TRBJ2-3	-	TRBV5-5	-	TGTGCCAGCAGACGACTTGCTAGCACAGATACGCAGTATTTT	CASRRLASTDTQYF
TRBJ1-6	-	TRBV18	-	TGTGCCAGCTCACCACGGGCCCCTCGGGGGGATAATTCACCCCTCCACTTT	CASSPRAPRGDNSPLHF
TRBJ1-1	-	TRBV19	-	TGTGCCAGTAGTACGGACTGGGGGAACACTGAAGCTTTCTTT	CASSTDWGNTEAFF
TRBJ1-5	TRBD1	TRBV2	-	TGTGCCAGCACCAAGGACAGGGGGAATCAGCCCCAGCATTTT	CASTKDRGNQPQHF
TRBJ1-4	-	TRBV7-8	-	TGTGCCAGCAGTTTCTTCGCGGGGTCAGCTGGTGAAAAACTGTTTTTT	CASSFFAGSAGEKLFF